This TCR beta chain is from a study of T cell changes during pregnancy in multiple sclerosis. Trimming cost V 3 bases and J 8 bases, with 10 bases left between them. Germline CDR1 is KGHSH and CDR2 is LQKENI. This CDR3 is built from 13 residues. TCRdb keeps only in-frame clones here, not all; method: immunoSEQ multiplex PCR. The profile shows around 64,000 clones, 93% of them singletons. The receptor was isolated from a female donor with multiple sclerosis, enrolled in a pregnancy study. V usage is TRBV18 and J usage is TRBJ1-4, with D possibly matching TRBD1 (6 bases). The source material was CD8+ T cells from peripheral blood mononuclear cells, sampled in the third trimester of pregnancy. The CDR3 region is CASSPGGWEKLFF. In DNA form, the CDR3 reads TGTGCCAGCTCACCTGGGGGCTGGGAAAAACTGTTTTTT.